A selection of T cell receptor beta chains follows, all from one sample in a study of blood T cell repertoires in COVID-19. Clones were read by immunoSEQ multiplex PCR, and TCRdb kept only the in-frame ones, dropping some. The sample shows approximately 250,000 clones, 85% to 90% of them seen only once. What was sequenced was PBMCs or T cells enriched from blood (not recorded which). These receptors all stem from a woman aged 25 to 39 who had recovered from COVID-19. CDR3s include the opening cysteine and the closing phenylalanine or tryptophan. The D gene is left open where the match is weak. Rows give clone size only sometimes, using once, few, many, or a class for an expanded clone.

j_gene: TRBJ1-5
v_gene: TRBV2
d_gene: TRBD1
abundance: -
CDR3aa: CASSLDRGPQPQHF
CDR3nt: TGTGCCAGCAGTCTGGACAGGGGGCCTCAGCCCCAGCATTTT

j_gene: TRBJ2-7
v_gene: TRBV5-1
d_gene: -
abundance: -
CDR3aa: CASTLGTNYEQYF
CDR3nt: TGCGCCAGCACTCTCGGGACAAACTACGAGCAGTACTTC

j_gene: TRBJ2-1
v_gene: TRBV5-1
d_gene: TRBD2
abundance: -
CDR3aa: CASSLDRLAGDNEQFF
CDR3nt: TGCGCCAGCAGCTTGGATCGTCTAGCGGGAGACAATGAGCAGTTCTTC

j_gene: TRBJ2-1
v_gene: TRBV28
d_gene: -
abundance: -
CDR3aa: CASETGGLGNWNEQFF
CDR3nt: TGTGCCAGCGAGACGGGCGGACTCGGGAATTGGAATGAGCAGTTCTTC

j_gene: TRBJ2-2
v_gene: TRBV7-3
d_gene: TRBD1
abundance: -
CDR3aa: CASSLSIGQGHGELFF
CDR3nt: TGTGCCAGCAGCTTAAGTATTGGACAGGGGCACGGGGAGCTGTTTTTT

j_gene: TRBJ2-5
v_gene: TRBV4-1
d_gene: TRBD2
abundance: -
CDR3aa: CASSHVPGLASEETQYF
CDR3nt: TGCGCCAGCAGCCACGTTCCCGGACTAGCATCCGAAGAGACCCAGTACTTC

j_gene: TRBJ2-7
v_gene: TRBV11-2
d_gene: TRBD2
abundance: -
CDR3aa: CASSLGLAGVFEQYF
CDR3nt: TGTGCCAGCAGCTTAGGACTAGCGGGAGTTTTCGAGCAGTACTTC

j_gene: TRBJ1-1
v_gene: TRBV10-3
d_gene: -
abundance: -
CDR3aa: CAISESGGVNTEAFF
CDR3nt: TGTGCCATCAGTGAGTCGGGGGGGGTGAACACTGAAGCTTTCTTT

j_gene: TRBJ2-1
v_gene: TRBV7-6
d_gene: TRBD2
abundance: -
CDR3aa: CASSLSPGRVEQFF
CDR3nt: TGTGCCAGCAGCTTAAGTCCAGGGAGGGTTGAGCAGTTCTTC

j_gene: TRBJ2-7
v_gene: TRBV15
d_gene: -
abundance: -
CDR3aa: CATSGGDRSYEQYF
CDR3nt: TGTGCCACCAGCGGCGGGGACCGCTCCTACGAGCAGTACTTC

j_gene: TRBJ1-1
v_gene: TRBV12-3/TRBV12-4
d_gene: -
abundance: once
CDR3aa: CASSFNGGTEAFF
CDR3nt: TGTGCCAGCAGTTTTAATGGGGGGACTGAAGCTTTCTTT

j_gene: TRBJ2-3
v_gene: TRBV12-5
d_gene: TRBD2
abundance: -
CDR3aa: CASGLGGRAGVDTQYF
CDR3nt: TGTGCTAGTGGTTTAGGCGGGAGGGCCGGGGTAGATACGCAGTATTTT

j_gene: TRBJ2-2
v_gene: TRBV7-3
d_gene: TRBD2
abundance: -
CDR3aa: CASSLRSGRTGGELFF
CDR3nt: TGTGCCAGCAGCTTACGATCCGGGAGGACTGGCGGGGAGCTGTTTTTT

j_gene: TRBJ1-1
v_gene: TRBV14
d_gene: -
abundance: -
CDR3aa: CASSRGGDTEAFF
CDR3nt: TGTGCCAGCAGCCGAGGCGGGGACACTGAAGCTTTCTTT

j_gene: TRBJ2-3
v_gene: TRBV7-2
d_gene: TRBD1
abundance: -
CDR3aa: CASSPRGQAGTDTQYF
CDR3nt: TGTGCCAGCAGCCCCCGGGGACAGGCGGGCACAGATACGCAGTATTTT

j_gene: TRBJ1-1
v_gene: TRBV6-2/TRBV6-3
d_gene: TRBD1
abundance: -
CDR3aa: CASSYWDRVVNTEAFF
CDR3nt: TGTGCCAGCAGTTACTGGGACAGGGTCGTTAACACTGAAGCTTTCTTT

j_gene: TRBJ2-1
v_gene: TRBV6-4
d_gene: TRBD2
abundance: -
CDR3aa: CASSSGRENEQFF
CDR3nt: TGTGCCAGCAGTAGCGGGAGGGAAAATGAGCAGTTCTTC

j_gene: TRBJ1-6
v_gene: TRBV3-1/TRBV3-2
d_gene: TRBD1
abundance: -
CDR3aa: CASSRGDRDSPLHF
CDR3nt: TGTGCCAGCAGCCGTGGGGACAGAGATTCACCCCTCCACTTT

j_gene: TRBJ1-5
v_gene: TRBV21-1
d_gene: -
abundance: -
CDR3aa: CASIGGQPQHF
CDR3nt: TGTGCCAGCATCGGGGGTCAGCCCCAGCATTTT

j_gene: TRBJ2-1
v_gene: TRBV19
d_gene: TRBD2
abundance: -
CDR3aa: CASRSSGSYNEQFF
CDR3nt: TGTGCCAGTAGATCGAGCGGGAGCTACAATGAGCAGTTCTTC

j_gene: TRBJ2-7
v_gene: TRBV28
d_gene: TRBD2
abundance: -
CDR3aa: CASSFPRTSGRILYEQYF
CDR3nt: TGTGCCAGCAGTTTCCCTCGGACTAGCGGGAGAATTCTGTACGAGCAGTACTTC

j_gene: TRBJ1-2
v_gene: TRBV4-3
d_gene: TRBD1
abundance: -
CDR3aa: CASSPSGTGGAGYTF
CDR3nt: TGCGCCAGCAGCCCTAGCGGGACAGGGGGGGCTGGCTACACCTTC

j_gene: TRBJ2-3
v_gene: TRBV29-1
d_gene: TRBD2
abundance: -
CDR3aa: CSGSLAGGADTQYF
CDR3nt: TGCAGCGGCTCACTAGCGGGAGGAGCAGATACGCAGTATTTT

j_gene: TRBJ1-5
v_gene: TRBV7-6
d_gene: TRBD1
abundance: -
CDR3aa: CASTPGQGNQPQHF
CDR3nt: TGTGCCAGCACCCCGGGACAGGGGAATCAGCCCCAGCATTTT

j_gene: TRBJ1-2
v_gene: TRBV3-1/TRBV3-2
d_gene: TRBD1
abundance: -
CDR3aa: CASSLGTGGNYGYTF
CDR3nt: TGTGCCAGCAGCCTCGGGACAGGGGGTAACTATGGCTACACCTTC

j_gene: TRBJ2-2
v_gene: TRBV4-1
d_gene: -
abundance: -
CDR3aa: CASSQAETRVELFF
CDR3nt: TGCGCCAGCAGCCAAGCGGAGACCCGCGTGGAGCTGTTTTTT

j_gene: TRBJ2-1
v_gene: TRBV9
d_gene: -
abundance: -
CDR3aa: CASSPSYNEQFF
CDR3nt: TGTGCCAGCAGCCCGTCCTACAATGAGCAGTTCTTC

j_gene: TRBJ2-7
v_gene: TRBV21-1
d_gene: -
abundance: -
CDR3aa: CASSSGAGVFGCPTSGASYEQYF
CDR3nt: TGTGCCAGCAGCTCTGGGGCAGGGGTTTTCGGTTGCCCCACTAGCGGAGCTTCCTACGAGCAGTACTTC

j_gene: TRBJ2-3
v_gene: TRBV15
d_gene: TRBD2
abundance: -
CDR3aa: CATSREGASGSISQPTDTQYF
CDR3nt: TGTGCCACCAGCAGAGAGGGGGCTAGCGGGAGTATATCTCAGCCGACAGATACGCAGTATTTT

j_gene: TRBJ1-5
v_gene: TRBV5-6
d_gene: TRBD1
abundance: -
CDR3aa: CASSLGTGAVSNQPQHF
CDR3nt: TGTGCCAGCAGCTTGGGGACAGGGGCCGTTAGCAATCAGCCCCAGCATTTT

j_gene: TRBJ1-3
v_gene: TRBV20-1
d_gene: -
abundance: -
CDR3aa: CSARAGNTIYF
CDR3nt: TGCAGTGCTAGGGCCGGAAACACCATATATTTT

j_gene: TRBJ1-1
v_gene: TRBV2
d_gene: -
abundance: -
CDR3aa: CASSVRAGGTEAFF
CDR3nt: TGTGCCAGCAGTGTACGGGCGGGGGGAACTGAAGCTTTCTTT

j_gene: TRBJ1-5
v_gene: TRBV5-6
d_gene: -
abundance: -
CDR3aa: CASSFAVGGIGNQPQHF
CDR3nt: TGTGCCAGCAGCTTCGCAGTAGGCGGCATAGGCAATCAGCCCCAGCATTTT

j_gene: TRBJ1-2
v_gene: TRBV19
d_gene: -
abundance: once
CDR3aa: CASSIGENYGYTF
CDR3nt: TGTGCCAGTAGTATAGGAGAGAACTATGGCTACACCTTC

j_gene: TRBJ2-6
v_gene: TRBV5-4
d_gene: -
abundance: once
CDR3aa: CASSPPRSGANVLTF
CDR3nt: TGTGCCAGCAGCCCGCCCAGGTCTGGGGCCAACGTCCTGACTTTC

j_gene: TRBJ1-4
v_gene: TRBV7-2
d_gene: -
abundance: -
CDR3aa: CASSLIGGEKLFF
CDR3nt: TGTGCCAGCAGCTTAATCGGGGGGGAAAAACTGTTTTTT

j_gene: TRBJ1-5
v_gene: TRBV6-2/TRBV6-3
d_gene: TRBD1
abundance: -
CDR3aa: CASSHDRGLTPINQPQHF
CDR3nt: TGTGCCAGCAGTCACGACAGGGGGCTTACCCCCATCAATCAGCCCCAGCATTTT

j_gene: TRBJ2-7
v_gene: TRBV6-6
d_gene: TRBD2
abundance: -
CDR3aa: CASSPRTSGSDFYYEQYF
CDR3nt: TGTGCCAGCAGTCCCCGGACTAGCGGGAGCGATTTCTACTACGAGCAGTACTTC

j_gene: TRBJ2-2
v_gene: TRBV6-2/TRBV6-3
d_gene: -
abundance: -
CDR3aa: CASSSWEAANTGELFF
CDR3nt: TGTGCCAGCAGTTCATGGGAGGCAGCGAACACCGGGGAGCTGTTTTTT

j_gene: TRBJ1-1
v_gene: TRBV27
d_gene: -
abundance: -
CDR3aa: CASSYRQAARKAFF
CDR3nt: TGTGCCAGCAGTTATAGACAGGCCGCTCGGAAAGCTTTCTTT

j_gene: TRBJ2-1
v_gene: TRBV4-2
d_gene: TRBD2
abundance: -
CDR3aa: CASRSGSSYNEQFF
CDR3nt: TGTGCCAGCAGAAGCGGGAGCTCCTACAATGAGCAGTTCTTC

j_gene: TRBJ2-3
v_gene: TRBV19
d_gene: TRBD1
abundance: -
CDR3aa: CASSMDRADTQYF
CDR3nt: TGTGCCAGTAGTATGGACAGGGCAGATACGCAGTATTTT

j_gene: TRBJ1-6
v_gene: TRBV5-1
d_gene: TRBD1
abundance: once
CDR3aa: CASSLAGTGYSPLHF
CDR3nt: TGCGCCAGCAGCTTGGCGGGGACAGGCTATTCACCCCTCCACTTT

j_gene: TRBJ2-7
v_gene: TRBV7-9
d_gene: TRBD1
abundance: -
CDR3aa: CASSPHGQGYEQYF
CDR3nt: TGTGCCAGCAGCCCCCATGGACAGGGTTACGAGCAGTACTTC

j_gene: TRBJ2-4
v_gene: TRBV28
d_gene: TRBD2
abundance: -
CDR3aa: CASSSPRLAGGVKNIQYF
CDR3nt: TGTGCCAGCAGTTCCCCCCGGCTAGCGGGAGGGGTCAAAAACATTCAGTACTTC

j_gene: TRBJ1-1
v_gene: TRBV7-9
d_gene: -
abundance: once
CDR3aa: CASSLEGQLNTEAFF
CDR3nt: TGTGCCAGCAGCTTAGAGGGGCAGCTGAACACTGAAGCTTTCTTT

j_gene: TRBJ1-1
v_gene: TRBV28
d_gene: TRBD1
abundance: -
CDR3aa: CASSFRVGDRGNQMNTEAFF
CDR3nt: TGTGCCAGCAGTTTTCGGGTGGGGGACAGGGGGAACCAAATGAACACTGAAGCTTTCTTT

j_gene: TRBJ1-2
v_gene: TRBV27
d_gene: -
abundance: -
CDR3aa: CASSSLNYGYTF
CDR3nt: TGTGCCAGCAGTTCCCTAAACTATGGCTACACCTTC

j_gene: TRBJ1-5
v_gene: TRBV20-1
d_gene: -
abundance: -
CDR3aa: CSARGHQPQHF
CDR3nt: TGCAGTGCTAGGGGCCATCAGCCCCAGCATTTT

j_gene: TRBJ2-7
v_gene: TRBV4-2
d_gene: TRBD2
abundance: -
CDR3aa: CASSQAGLVSYEQYF
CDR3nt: TGTGCCAGCAGCCAAGCTGGACTAGTTTCCTACGAGCAGTACTTC

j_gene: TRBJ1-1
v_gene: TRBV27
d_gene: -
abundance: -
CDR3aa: CASSHLVPKQGGYGHTEAFF
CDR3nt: TGTGCCAGCAGTCACCTCGTCCCGAAACAGGGAGGGTATGGTCACACTGAAGCTTTCTTT

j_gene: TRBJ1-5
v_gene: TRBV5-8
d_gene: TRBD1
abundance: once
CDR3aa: CASSLKRGRTHQPQHF
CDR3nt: TGTGCCAGCAGCCTGAAGAGGGGGCGGACGCATCAGCCCCAGCATTTT

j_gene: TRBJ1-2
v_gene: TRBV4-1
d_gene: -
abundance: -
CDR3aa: CASSQDNIHYGYTF
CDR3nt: TGCGCCAGCAGCCAAGATAACATCCACTATGGCTACACCTTC